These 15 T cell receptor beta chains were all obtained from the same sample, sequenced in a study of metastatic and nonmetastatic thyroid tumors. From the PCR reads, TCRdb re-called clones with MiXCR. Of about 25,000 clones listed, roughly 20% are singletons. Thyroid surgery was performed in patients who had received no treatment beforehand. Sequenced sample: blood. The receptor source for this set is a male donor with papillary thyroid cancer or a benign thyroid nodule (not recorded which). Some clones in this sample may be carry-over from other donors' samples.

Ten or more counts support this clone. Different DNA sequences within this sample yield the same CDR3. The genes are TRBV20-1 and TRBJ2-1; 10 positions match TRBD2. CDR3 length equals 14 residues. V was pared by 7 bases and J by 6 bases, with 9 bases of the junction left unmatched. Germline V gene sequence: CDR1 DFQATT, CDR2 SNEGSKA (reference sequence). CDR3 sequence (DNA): TGCAGTGGAGATGAGACTAGCGGGCTCAATGAGCAGTTCTTC. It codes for CSGDETSGLNEQFF.

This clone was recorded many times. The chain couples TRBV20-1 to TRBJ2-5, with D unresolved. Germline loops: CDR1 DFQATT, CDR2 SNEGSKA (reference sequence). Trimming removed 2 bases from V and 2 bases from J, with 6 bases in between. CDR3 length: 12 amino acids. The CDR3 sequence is CSARRTQETQYF. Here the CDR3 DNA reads TGCAGTGCTAGACGGACGCAAGAGACCCAGTACTTC.

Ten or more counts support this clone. As DNA, the CDR3 is TGTGCTAGTGGTTTGCTCCGGACTAGCGGGGGCACAGATACGCAGTATTTT. Protein sequence: CASGLLRTSGGTDTQYF. The gene calls are TRBV12-5 and TRBJ2-3; 12 positions match TRBD2. V shed 2 bases and J 1 base; nucleotides not matched to a gene: 4. From germline, CDR1 is LGHNT and CDR2 FRNRAP. There are 17 residues in the CDR3.

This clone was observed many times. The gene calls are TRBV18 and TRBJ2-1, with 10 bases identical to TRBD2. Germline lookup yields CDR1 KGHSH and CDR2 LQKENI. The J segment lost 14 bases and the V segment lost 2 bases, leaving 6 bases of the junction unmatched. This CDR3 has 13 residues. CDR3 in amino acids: CASSPTSGDKEFF. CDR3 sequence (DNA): TGTGCCAGCTCACCAACTAGCGGGGATAAGGAGTTCTTC.

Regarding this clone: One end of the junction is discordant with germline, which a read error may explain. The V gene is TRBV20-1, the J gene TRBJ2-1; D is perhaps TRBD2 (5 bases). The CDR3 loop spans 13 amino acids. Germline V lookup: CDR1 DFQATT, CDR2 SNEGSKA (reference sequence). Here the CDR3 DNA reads TGCCGTGCTAGACCAGCGGTGATCTTTGAGCAGTTCTTC. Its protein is CRARPAVIFEQFF.

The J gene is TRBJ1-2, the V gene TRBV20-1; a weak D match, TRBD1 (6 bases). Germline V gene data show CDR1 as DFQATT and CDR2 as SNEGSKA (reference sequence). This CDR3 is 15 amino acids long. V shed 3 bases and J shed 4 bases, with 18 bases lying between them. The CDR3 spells CSARLPSTGPYGYTF. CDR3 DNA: TGCAGTGCTAGGCTCCCCTCGACAGGCCCCTATGGCTACACCTTC.

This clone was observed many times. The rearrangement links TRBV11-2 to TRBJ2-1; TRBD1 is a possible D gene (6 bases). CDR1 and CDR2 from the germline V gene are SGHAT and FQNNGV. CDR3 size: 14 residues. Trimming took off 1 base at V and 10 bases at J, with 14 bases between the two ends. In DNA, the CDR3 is TGTGCCAGCAGCTTAGCCAGGGGACGTCGCGAGCAGTTCTTC. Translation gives CASSLARGRREQFF.

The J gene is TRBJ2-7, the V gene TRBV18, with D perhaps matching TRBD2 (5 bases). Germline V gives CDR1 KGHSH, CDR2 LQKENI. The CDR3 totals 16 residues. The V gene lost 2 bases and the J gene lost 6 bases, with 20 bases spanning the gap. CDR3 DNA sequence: TGTGCCAGCTCACCAGGCCTAGCTAAGAGGTTGGCCGAGCAGTACTTC. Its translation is CASSPGLAKRLAEQYF.

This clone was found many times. Here the CDR3 DNA reads TGTGCCAGCAGCGGGGGGGGACAACCCGTTGAAGCTTTCTTT. Its translation: CASSGGGQPVEAFF. The rearrangement links TRBV9 to TRBJ1-1; D possibly corresponds to TRBD1 (6 bases). Trimming removed 3 bases from V and 7 bases from J, with 16 bases in between. The CDR3 totals 14 residues. Per the germline V gene, CDR1 is SGDLS and CDR2 is YYNGEE.

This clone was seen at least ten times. In DNA form, the CDR3 reads TGCGCCAGCAGCCAAGGCCTAGCGGGCTACAATGAGCAGTTCTTC. It codes for CASSQGLAGYNEQFF. The gene calls are TRBV4-3 and TRBJ2-1, with 8 bases fitting TRBD2. CDR3 length equals 15 residues. Germline loops: CDR1 LGHNA, CDR2 YSLEER. V was clipped by 1 base and J by 3 bases; unmatched bases: 2.

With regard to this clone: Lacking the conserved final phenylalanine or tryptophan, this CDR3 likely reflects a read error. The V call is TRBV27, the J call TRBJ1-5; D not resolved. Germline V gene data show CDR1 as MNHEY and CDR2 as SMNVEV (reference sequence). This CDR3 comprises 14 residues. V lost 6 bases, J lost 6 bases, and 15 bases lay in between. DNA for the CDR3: TGTGCCAGCAGATCCGGGCGTGTCGGTCAGCCCCAGCATATT. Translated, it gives CASRSGRVGQPQHI.

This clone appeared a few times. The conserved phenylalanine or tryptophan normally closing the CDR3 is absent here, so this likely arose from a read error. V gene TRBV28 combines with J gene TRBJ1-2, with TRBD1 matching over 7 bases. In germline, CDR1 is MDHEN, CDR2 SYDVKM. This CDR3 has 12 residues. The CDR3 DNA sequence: TGTGCCAGAAGTTTCGACAGGGTTGGCTACACCTTA. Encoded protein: CARSFDRVGYTL.

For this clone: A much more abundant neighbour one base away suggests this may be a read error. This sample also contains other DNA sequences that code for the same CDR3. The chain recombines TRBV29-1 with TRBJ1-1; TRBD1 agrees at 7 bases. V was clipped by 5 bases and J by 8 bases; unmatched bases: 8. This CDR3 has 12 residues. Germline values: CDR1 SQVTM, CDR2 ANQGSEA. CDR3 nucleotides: TGCAGCGTTTCGGACAGGCGGACCGAAGCTTTCTTT. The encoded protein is CSVSDRRTEAFF.

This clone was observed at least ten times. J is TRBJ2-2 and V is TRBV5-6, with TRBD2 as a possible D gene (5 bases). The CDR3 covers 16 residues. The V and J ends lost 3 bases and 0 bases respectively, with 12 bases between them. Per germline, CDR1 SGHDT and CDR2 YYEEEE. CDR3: CASSSLRAANTGELFF. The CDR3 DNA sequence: TGTGCCAGCAGCTCTTTGCGGGCGGCGAACACCGGGGAGCTGTTTTTT. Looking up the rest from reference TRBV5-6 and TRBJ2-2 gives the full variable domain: DAGVTQSPTHLIKTRGQQVTLRCSPKSGHDTVSWYQQALGQGPQFIFQYYEEEERQRGNFPDRFSGHQFPNYSSELNVNALLLGDSALYLCASSSLRAANTGELFFGEGSRLTVL.

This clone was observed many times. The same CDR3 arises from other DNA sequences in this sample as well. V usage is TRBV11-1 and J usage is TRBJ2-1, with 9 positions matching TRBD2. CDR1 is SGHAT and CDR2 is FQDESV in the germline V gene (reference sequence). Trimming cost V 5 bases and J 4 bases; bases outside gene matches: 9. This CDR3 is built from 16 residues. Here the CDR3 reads CASSLSLAGSYNEQFF. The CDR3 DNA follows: TGTGCCAGCAGCCTAAGTCTAGCGGGATCTTACAATGAGCAGTTCTTC.